Detailed here is one T cell receptor beta chain. The entry originates in a study of blood T cell repertoires in COVID-19. Across the study: Acute-phase and convalescent COVID-19 samples originated in the United States, Italy and Spain. T cells, B-cell-depleted T cells, or PBMCs supplied cDNA or gDNA.

Sequenced by immunoSEQ multiplex PCR; TCRdb stores in-frame clones only, minus some. The sample has 75,000 to 80,000 clones, about 90% seen once. The germline V and J ends were trimmed by 7 bases and 10 bases, with 17 bases remaining between them. CDR3 length equals 13 residues. Germline V lookup: CDR1 MRHNA, CDR2 SNTAGT. The TCR sequence derives from a human donor in a cohort sampled during active COVID-19. The material sequenced was peripheral blood. The chain combines TRBV6-4 with TRBJ1-3; D is possibly TRBD1 (6 bases). CDR3 nucleotides: TGTGCCAGCAACCGGGACAAGGTGGTTACCATATATTTT. Amino acids: CASNRDKVVTIYF.